This note documents a single TCR beta chain sequence. Its target is unknown. This CDR3 spans 12 amino acids. Germline V gives CDR1 LNHNV, CDR2 YYDKDF (reference sequence). V was shortened by 4 bases and J by 4 bases, with 7 bases between the two germline ends. The entry originates in a study of human T cells and chemical hapten exposure. Notes on the study in general: TCRs above 1 in 1000 frequency did not change with DPC sensitization.

The time point here: healthy volunteer bleed at 6 weeks. The authors' total RNA extraction used unfractionated whole blood. Original handling: A per-sample median of about 100,000 TCRs was observed, with counts ranging from about 20,000 to 750,000. TCRdb processed the RACE reads anew with MiXCR; each CDR3 protein has one entry. In this record, the V and J calls reflect TCRdb's handling and not the investigators' own analysis. The table records more than 60,000 distinct CDR3 sequences, approximately 8.6% of them present only once. The TCR sequence derives from a male donor in good health. Some clones in this sample may be carry-over from other donors' samples. Sequenced sample: whole blood. The rearrangement uses TRBV15 and TRBJ1-1, with D uncertain. CDR3 region: CATSIGSTEAFF. DNA of the CDR3: TGTGCCACCAGCATCGGGAGCACTGAAGCTTTCTTT.